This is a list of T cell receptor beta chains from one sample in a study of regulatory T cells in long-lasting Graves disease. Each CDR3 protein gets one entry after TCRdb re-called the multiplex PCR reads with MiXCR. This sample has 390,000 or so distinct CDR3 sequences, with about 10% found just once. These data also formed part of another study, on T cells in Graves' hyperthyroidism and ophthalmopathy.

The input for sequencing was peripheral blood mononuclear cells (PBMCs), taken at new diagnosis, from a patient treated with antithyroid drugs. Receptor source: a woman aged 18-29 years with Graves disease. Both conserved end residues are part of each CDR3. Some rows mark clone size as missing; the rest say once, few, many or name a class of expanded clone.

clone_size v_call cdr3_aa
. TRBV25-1 CASSEETGRIDIQYF
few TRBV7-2 CASSLAGFGYTF
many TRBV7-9 CASSRTGYSGPSSYEQYF
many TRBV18 CASSRDTTGNTIYF
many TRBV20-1 CSAPPSGANDEQFF
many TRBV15 CATSSTRENYGYTF
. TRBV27 CASSFIGVFNNEQFF
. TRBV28 CASSLSRGRGANVLTF
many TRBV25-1 CASSGFWGAEGPTDTQYF
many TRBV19 CASSQTWRGYEETQYF
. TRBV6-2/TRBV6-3 CASSYREVQYF
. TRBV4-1 CASSRFNGTGGDTQYF
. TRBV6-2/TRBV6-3 CASSERSTGSRFSPTIYF
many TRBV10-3 CAISESPSEAFF
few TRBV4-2 CASSQAYMTSGGREQFF
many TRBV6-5 CASSYSVPGLQNTEAFF
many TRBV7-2 CASSRFPTDTQYF
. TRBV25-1 CASKGSLKGNQAYNEQFF
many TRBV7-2 CASSPQGAWAGANVLTF
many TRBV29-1 CSVEKPLQETQYF